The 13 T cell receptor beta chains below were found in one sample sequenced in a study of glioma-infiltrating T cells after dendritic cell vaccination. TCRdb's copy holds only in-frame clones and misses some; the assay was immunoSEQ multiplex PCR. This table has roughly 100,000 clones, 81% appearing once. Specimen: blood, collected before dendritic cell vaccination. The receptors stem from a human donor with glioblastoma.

The CDR3: CASSPRKGVAGELFF. CDR3 DNA sequence: TGTGCCAGCTCACCACGAAAGGGAGTCGCCGGGGAGCTGTTTTTT. The J gene is TRBJ2-2, the V gene TRBV18; D is perhaps TRBD2 (5 bases). V was clipped by 1 base and J by 6 bases, with 12 bases between them. Germline-derived CDR1 and CDR2 are KGHSH and LQKENI. The CDR3 runs 15 residues.

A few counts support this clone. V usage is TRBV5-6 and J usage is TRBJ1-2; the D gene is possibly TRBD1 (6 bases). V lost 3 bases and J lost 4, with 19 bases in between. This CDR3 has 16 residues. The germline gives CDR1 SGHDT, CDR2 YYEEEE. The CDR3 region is CASSWGHGGRGYGYTF. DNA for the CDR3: TGTGCCAGCAGCTGGGGACACGGAGGAAGGGGCTATGGCTACACCTTC.

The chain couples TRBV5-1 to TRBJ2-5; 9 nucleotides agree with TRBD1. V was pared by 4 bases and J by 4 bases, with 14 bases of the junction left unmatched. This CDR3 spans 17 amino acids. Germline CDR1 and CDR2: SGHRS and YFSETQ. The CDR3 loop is CASSRGPRDRAGETQYF. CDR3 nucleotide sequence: TGCGCCAGCAGCCGCGGCCCCCGGGACAGGGCCGGAGAGACCCAGTACTTC.

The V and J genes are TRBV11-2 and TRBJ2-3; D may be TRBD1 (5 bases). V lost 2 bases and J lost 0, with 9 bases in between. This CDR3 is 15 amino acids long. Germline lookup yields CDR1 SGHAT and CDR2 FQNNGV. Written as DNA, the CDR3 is TGTGCCAGCAGCTTAAGGGGCCAAAGCACAGATACGCAGTATTTT. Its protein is CASSLRGQSTDTQYF.

The CDR3 here is CAISETTSRTYEQYF. Here the CDR3 DNA reads TGTGCCATCAGTGAGACGACATCGCGCACCTACGAGCAGTACTTC. The chain has TRBV10-3 and TRBJ2-7; no definite D call. V was cut by 2 bases and J by 2 bases, with 13 bases left in between. Per the germline V gene, CDR1 is ENHRY and CDR2 is SYGVKD. The CDR3 consists of 15 residues.

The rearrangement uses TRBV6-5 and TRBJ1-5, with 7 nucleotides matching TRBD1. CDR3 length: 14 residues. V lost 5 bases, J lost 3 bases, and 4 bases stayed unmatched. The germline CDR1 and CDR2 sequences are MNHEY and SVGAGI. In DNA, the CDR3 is TGTGCCAGCAGTGAAACAGGGGTCAATCAGCCCCAGCATTTT. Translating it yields CASSETGVNQPQHF.

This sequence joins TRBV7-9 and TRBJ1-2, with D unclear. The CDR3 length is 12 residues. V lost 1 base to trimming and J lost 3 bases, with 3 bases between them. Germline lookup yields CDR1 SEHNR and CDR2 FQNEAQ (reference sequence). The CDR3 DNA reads TGTGCCAGCAGCTTAGTCGACTATGGCTACACCTTC. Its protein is CASSLVDYGYTF. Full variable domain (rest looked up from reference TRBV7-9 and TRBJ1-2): DTGVSQNPRHKITKRGQNVTFRCDPISEHNRLYWYRQTLGQGPEFLTYFQNEAQLEKSRLLSDRFSAERPKGSFSTLEIQRTEQGDSAMYLCASSLVDYGYTFGSGTRLTVV.

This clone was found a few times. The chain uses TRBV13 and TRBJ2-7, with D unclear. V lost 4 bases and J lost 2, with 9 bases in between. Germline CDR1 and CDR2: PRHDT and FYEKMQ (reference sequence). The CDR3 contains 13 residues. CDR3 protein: CASSYQVAYEQYF. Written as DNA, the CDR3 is TGTGCCAGCAGCTATCAAGTAGCCTACGAGCAGTACTTC.

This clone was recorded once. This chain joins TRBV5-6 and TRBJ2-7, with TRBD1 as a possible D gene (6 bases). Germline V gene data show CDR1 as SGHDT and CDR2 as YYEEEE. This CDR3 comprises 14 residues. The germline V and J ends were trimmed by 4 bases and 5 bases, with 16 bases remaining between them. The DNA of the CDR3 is TGTGCCAGCAGCGTCGAGGCAGGGGTGGACGAGCAGTACTTC. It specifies CASSVEAGVDEQYF.

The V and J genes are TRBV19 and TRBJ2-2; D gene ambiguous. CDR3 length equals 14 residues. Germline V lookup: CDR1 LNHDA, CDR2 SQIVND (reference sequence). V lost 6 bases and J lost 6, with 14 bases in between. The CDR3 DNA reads TGTGCCAGTAGCCTCGCGGTTGGTGCCGGGGAGCTGTTTTTT. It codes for CASSLAVGAGELFF. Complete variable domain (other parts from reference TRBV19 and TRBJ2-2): DGGITQSPKYLFRKEGQNVTLSCEQNLNHDAMYWYRQDPGQGLRLIYYSQIVNDFQKGDIAEGYSVSREKKESFPLTVTSAQKNPTAFYLCASSLAVGAGELFFGEGSRLTVL.

CDR3 DNA: TGCAGTGCTAGAGCCAGGGACGAGCAGTACTTC. Protein sequence: CSARARDEQYF. The rearrangement joins TRBV20-1 to TRBJ2-7, with D maybe TRBD1 (5 bases). The CDR3 runs 11 residues. V lost 1 base to trimming and J lost 5 bases, with 6 bases between them. Germline CDR1 reads DFQATT; CDR2 reads SNEGSKA (reference sequence).

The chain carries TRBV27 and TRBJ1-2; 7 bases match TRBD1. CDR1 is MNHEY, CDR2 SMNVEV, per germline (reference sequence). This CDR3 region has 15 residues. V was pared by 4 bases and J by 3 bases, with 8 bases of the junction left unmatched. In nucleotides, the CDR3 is TGTGCCAGCAGTTCGCTCGGGACAGTATACTATGGCTACACCTTC. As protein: CASSSLGTVYYGYTF.

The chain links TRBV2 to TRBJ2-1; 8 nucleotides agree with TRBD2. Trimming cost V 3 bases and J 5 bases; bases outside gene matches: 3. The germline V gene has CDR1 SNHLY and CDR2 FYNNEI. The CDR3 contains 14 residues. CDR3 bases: TGTGCCAGCAGTGACGGACTAGCCAACAATGAGCAGTTCTTC. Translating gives CASSDGLANNEQFF.